This T cell receptor (beta chain) was documented in a study of CD8+ T cells in alopecia areata (dated by TCRdb to 2016 to 2018). At the level of the whole study: In both human patients and the C3H/HeJ mouse model, the study applied high-throughput TCRbeta sequencing to look at T cell clonal expansion in alopecia areata. RNA was obtained with the PAXgene miRNA kit for fixed scalp, the miRNeasy kit for PBMCs, and the RNeasy kit for mouse skin. immunoSEQ multiplex PCR using 35 Vbeta forward primers and 13 Jbeta reverse primers was used to amplify TCRbeta CDR3 regions. On the human side, TCRbeta sequencing was run on scalp tissue and on sorted CD4+ and CD8+ peripheral blood T cells from healthy controls and from alopecia areata patients with either patchy or totalis/universalis disease. Scalp clonality was compared across normal scalp (n=4), patchy alopecia areata scalp (n=8), and alopecia totalis/universalis scalp (n=8).

CDR1 and CDR2, looked up from the germline V gene, are SGDLS and YYNGEE. The CDR3 starts with the cysteine, ends with the phenylalanine, and has 14 residues. The CDR3 DNA has 42 bases and is translated from base 1. The trim is 6 bases for V and 2 bases for J, with a gap of 13 bases between the germline ends. The research as a whole found: Shared TCR sequences between patients were less evident than in mice, which may be partly attributable to HLA diversity in the patient population. Resident alphabeta T cells in normal human skin are also sequenced, complicating scalp TCR repertoire analysis, unlike mouse skin dominated by gammadelta T cells. Higher clonality and more expanded CD8+ clones were observed in lesional scalp than in normal scalp, particularly in alopecia totalis/universalis, a finding suggestive of antigenic drive.

In roughly five patients from the biomarker study, CD4+ cells were sorted further to obtain CD25+CD127- cells. Lesional scalp punch biopsies and peripheral blood were obtained from alopecia areata patients. PBMCs were separated by density centrifugation and stained for CD3, CD4 and CD8, after which CD4+ and CD8+ T cells were sorted on a FACSAria. Alopecia areata patients who were not treated were recruited through a multicenter biomarker study. Receptors were amplified or captured by the immunoSEQ multiplex PCR assay. To provide template for TCR sequencing, every sample had RNA extracted and reverse transcribed into cDNA. First-strand cDNA was synthesized using SuperScript III with a 2:1 mix of oligo-dT and random hexamers. Amplification bias was assessed with a synthetic immune receptor repertoire, and residual bias was removed computationally. The study's processing was this. Raw reads were preprocessed to remove errors, and CDR3 was defined by IMGT conventions from the conserved cysteine to phenylalanine. Clonality was computed by normalizing Shannon entropy by log2 of the number of productive unique TCRs and subtracting the result from 1. CD4 or CD8 identity of scalp clones was inferred by cross-referencing scalp TCRbeta sequences with sorted blood CD4 and CD8 repertoires. TCRdb re-hosts the immuneACCESS table, in-frame sequences only. Its copies lack some clones; in the studies checked, an unresolved V gene accounts for under half of them, and the cause for the rest is not known. V, J and clone size reflect that table, while D and trimming were determined from the DNA. The sample table shows 37,000 or so clones, and around half are seen once. The ten largest make up over 1.5% of the sample.

With respect to this clone: Its antigen target is currently unknown. No much larger clonotype is one base removed from it; base qualities were not supplied.

Recombination connected TRBV9 to TRBJ2-3; no D gene can be assigned with confidence. The sequence was obtained from a human donor with alopecia areata. The specimen sequenced was CD4+ Tregs sorted from blood. Here the CDR3 is given as CASMRGSNTDTQYF. The DNA is as follows: TGTGCCAGCATGCGTGGGTCGAACACAGATACGCAGTATTTT.